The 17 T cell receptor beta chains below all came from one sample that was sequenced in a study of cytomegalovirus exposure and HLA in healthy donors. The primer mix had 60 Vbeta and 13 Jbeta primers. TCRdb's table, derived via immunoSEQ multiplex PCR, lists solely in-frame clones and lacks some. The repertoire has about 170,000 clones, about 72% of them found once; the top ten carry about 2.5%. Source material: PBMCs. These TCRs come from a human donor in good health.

In DNA form, the CDR3 reads TGTGCCAGCAGCGTAGGCGGTGGGTCCATGAACACTGAAGCTTTCTTT. Amino acids: CASSVGGGSMNTEAFF. The rearrangement links TRBV9 to TRBJ1-1; D gene unclear. Germline CDR1 reads SGDLS; CDR2 reads YYNGEE. V was pared by 0 bases and J by 0 bases, with 12 bases between. The CDR3 is 16 residues long.

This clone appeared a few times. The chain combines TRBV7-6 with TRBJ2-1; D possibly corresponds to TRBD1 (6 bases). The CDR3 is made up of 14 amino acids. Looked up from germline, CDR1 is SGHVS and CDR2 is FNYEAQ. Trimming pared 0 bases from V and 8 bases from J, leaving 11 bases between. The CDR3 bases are TGTGCCAGCAGCTTAGCGACAGGTTCGCATGAGCAGTTCTTC. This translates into CASSLATGSHEQFF.

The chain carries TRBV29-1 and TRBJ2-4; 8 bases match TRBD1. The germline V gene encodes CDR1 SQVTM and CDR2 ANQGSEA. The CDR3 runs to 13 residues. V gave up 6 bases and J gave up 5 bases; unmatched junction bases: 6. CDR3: CSVGETGENIQYF. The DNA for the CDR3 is TGCAGCGTCGGTGAGACAGGGGAAAACATTCAGTACTTC.

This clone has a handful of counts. The CDR3 DNA reads TGTGCCAGCAGTGAACCCGTGGGGCAGGCGGAGACCCAGTACTTC. Amino acids: CASSEPVGQAETQYF. V gene TRBV25-1 combines with J gene TRBJ2-5, with D possibly TRBD1 on 5 matching bases. The CDR3 extends over 15 amino acids. Germline V gene lookup returns CDR1 MGHDK and CDR2 SYGVNS. V gave up 2 bases and J gave up 5 bases, with 15 bases separating them.

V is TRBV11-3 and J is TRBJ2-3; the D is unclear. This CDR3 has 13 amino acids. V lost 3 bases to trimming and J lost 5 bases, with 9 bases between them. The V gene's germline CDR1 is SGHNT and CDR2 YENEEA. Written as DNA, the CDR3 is TGTGCCAGCAGCTTGGTGGTACAAGATACGCAGTATTTT. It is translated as CASSLVVQDTQYF. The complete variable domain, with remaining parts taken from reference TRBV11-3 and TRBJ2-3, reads EAGVVQSPRYKIIEKKQPVAFWCNPISGHNTLYWYLQNLGQGPELLIRYENEEAVDDSQLPKDRFSAERLKGVDSTLKIQPAELGDSAVYLCASSLVVQDTQYFGPGTRLTVL.

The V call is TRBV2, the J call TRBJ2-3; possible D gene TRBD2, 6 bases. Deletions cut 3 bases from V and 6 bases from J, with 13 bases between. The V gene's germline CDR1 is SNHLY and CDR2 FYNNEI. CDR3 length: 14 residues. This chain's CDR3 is CASSDGLARDTQYF. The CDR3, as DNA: TGTGCCAGCAGTGACGGCCTAGCGCGGGATACGCAGTATTTT.

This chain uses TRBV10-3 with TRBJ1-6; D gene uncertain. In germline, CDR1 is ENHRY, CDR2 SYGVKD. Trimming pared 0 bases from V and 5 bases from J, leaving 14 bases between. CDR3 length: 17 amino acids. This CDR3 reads CAISESRSAVNNSPLHF. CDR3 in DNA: TGTGCCATCAGTGAGTCGAGGTCAGCCGTCAATAATTCACCCCTCCACTTT.

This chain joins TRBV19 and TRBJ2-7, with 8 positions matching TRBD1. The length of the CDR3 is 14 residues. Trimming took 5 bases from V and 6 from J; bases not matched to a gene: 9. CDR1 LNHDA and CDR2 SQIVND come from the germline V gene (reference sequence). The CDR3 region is CASSHTGGKIEQYF. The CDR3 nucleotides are TGTGCCAGTAGTCATACAGGGGGTAAGATCGAGCAGTACTTC. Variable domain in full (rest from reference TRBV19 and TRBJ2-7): DGGITQSPKYLFRKEGQNVTLSCEQNLNHDAMYWYRQDPGQGLRLIYYSQIVNDFQKGDIAEGYSVSREKKESFPLTVTSAQKNPTAFYLCASSHTGGKIEQYFGPGTRLTVT.

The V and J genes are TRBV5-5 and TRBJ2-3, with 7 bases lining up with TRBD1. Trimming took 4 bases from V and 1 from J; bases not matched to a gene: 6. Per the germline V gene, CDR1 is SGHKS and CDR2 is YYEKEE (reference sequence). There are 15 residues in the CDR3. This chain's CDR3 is CASSLSGTGTDTQYF. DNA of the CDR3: TGTGCCAGCAGCCTCTCCGGGACAGGCACAGATACGCAGTATTTT.

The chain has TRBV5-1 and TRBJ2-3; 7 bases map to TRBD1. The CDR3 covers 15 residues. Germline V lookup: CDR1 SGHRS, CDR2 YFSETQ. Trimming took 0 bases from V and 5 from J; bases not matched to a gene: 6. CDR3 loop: CASSLDLQGIDTQYF. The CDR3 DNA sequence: TGCGCCAGCAGCTTGGACTTACAGGGGATAGATACGCAGTATTTT.

DNA for the CDR3: TGTGCCATCAGTGCCGGTGCGGTAGTGGAGACCCAGTACTTC. Encoded protein: CAISAGAVVETQYF. The genes are TRBV10-3 and TRBJ2-5; no firm D call. This CDR3 region has 14 residues. Germline loops: CDR1 ENHRY, CDR2 SYGVKD. Trimming removed 4 bases at V and 5 bases at J, with 14 bases between.

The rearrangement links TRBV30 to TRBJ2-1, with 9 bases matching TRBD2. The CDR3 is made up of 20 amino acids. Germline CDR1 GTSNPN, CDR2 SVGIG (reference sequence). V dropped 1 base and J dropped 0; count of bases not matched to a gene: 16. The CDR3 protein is CAWSGSGLAGTRCSYNEQFF. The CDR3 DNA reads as TGTGCCTGGAGTGGCTCTGGGCTAGCGGGAACCCGCTGCTCCTACAATGAGCAGTTCTTC.

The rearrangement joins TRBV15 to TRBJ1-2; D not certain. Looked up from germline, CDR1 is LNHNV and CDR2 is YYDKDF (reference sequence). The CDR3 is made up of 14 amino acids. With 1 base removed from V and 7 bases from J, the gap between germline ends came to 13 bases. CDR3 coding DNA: TGTGCCACCAGCAGAGGCGGTGAGGGATTTGGCTACACCTTC. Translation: CATSRGGEGFGYTF.

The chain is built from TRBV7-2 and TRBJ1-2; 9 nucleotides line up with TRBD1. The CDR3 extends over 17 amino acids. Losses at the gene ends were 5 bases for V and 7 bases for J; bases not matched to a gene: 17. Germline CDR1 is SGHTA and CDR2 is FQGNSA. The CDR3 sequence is CASSPLGTGPPAGGYTF. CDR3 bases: TGTGCCAGCAGCCCTCTGGGGACAGGGCCTCCCGCAGGTGGCTACACCTTC.

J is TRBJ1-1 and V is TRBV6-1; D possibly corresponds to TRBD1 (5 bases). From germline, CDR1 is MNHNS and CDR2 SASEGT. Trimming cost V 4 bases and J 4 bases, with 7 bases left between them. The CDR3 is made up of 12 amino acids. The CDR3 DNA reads TGTGCCAGCAGTGCAGGGTTCACTGAAGCTTTCTTT. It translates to CASSAGFTEAFF.

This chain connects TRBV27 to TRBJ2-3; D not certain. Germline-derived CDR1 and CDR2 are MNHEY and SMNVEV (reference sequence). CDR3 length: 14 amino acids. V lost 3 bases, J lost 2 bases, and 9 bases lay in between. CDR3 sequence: CASSFWQNTDTQYF. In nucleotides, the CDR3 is TGTGCCAGCAGTTTCTGGCAGAACACAGATACGCAGTATTTT.

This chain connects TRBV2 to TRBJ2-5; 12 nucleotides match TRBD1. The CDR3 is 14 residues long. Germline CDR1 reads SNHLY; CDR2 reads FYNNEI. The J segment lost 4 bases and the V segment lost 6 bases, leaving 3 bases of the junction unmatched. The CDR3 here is CASSRDRGLETQYF. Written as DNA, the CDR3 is TGTGCCAGCAGCAGGGACAGGGGGCTAGAGACCCAGTACTTC. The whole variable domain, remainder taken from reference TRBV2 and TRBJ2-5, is EPEVTQTPSHQVTQMGQEVILRCVPISNHLYFYWYRQILGQKVEFLVSFYNNEISEKSEIFDDQFSVERPDGSNFTLKIRSTKLEDSAMYFCASSRDRGLETQYFGPGTRLLVL.